The 20 T cell receptor beta chains below were found in one sample sequenced in a study of blood T cell repertoires in COVID-19. TCRdb's copy holds only in-frame clones and misses some; the assay was immunoSEQ multiplex PCR. The repertoire holds 130,000 or so clones, with roughly 81% as singletons. Input material: PBMCs or T cells enriched from blood (not recorded which). These receptors were collected from a woman between 45 and 65 years old with acute COVID-19.

This clone appeared once. The genes are TRBV19 and TRBJ2-1; 8 bases fit TRBD1. The CDR3 is made up of 12 amino acids. Germline values: CDR1 LNHDA, CDR2 SQIVND (reference sequence). V gave up 9 bases and J gave up 15 bases; unmatched junction bases: 13. The CDR3 DNA reads as TGTGCCAGAGAGAGGGTGGGACAGGAAAGGTTCTTC. Translated: CARERVGQERFF. Full variable domain (rest looked up from reference TRBV19 and TRBJ2-1): DGGITQSPKYLFRKEGQNVTLSCEQNLNHDAMYWYRQDPGQGLRLIYYSQIVNDFQKGDIAEGYSVSREKKESFPLTVTSAQKNPTAFYLCARERVGQERFFGPGTRLTVL.

The chain couples TRBV30 to TRBJ2-5; 9 nucleotides line up with TRBD1. This CDR3 is 12 amino acids long. J gave up 4 bases and V 7 bases, and 4 bases lay outside the gene matches. The germline V gene has CDR1 GTSNPN and CDR2 SVGIG (reference sequence). The CDR3 DNA reads as TGTGCCTACCACAGGGGGCTAGAGACCCAGTACTTC. This encodes CAYHRGLETQYF.

In DNA, the CDR3 is TGTGCCAGCAGCTTAGCTGCCGGCGGGGGAGAGACCCAGTACTTC. Translated: CASSLAAGGGETQYF. This rearrangement joins TRBV7-9 to TRBJ2-5, with 7 nucleotides matching TRBD2. CDR1 is SEHNR, CDR2 FQNEAQ, per germline (reference sequence). Trimming removed 0 bases from V and 4 bases from J; junction bases left unmatched: 5. This CDR3 has 15 residues.

The chain combines TRBV7-9 with TRBJ2-3; D not certain. This CDR3 has 12 amino acids. Germline V gene lookup returns CDR1 SEHNR and CDR2 FQNEAQ (reference sequence). V gave up 5 bases and J gave up 2 bases, with 5 bases separating them. As DNA, the CDR3 is TGTGCCAGCAGCCCACACACAGATACGCAGTATTTT. Protein: CASSPHTDTQYF.

The rearrangement uses TRBV7-3 and TRBJ2-3; 11 positions match TRBD2. The V and J ends lost 4 bases and 5 bases, in that order; junction bases with no gene match: 2. Germline assignment: CDR1 SGHTA and CDR2 FQGTGA. The CDR3 spans 14 residues. The CDR3 DNA follows: TGTGCCAGCAGCTCTAGCGGGAGGATAGATACGCAGTATTTT. Its translation is CASSSSGRIDTQYF.

The gene calls are TRBV10-1 and TRBJ2-7; 7 bases line up with TRBD1. The CDR3 is made up of 14 amino acids. Losses at the gene ends were 5 bases for V and 2 bases for J; bases not matched to a gene: 6. From germline, CDR1 is WNHNN and CDR2 SYGVQD (reference sequence). This CDR3 is CASSPPQGPYEQYF. CDR3 sequence (DNA): TGCGCCAGCAGTCCTCCACAGGGGCCCTACGAGCAGTACTTC.

V gene TRBV30 combines with J gene TRBJ2-7, with D perhaps TRBD2 (5 bases). The CDR3 is 14 amino acids. V lost 1 base and J 5 bases, leaving 15 bases between the germline ends. Germline CDR1 is GTSNPN and CDR2 is SVGIG (reference sequence). The CDR3 spells CAWSAARVGDEQYF. In DNA form, the CDR3 reads TGTGCCTGGAGTGCAGCGCGGGTAGGCGACGAGCAGTACTTC.

The gene calls are TRBV5-4 and TRBJ2-2; 7 bases are a match to TRBD2. V dropped 4 bases and J dropped 6; count of bases not matched to a gene: 9. CDR1 and CDR2 (germline): SGHNT, YYREEE (reference sequence). This CDR3 spans 15 amino acids. The CDR3 loop reads CASSPTRGVAGELFF. CDR3 nucleotide sequence: TGTGCCAGCAGCCCAACCCGGGGGGTAGCCGGGGAGCTGTTTTTT.

The chain has TRBV19 and TRBJ1-5, with D perhaps TRBD1 (5 bases). The V gene lost 3 bases and the J gene lost 7 bases, with 13 bases spanning the gap. Germline V gene data show CDR1 as LNHDA and CDR2 as SQIVND (reference sequence). The CDR3 runs to 14 residues. CDR3 DNA sequence: TGTGCCAGTAGTATTGTGGGGGAGGGACAGCCCCAGCATTTT. Its translation is CASSIVGEGQPQHF.

The gene calls are TRBV5-1 and TRBJ2-7, with 8 nucleotides matching TRBD1. This CDR3 has 13 residues. The V and J ends lost 4 bases and 5 bases, in that order; junction bases with no gene match: 5. Germline CDR1 is SGHRS and CDR2 is YFSETQ. The CDR3 sequence: CASSQLDRDEQYF. For the CDR3, the DNA is TGCGCCAGCAGCCAATTGGACAGGGACGAGCAGTACTTC.

V usage is TRBV2 and J usage is TRBJ2-7, with a possible D match to TRBD2 (5 bases). In germline, CDR1 is SNHLY, CDR2 FYNNEI. This CDR3 has 14 amino acids. Trimming removed 4 bases at V and 3 bases at J, with 13 bases between. The CDR3 DNA follows: TGTGCCAGCAGTGCCAAACGGGAAATCTACGAGCAGTACTTC. It encodes CASSAKREIYEQYF.

The chain uses TRBV5-6 and TRBJ1-4; possibly TRBD1 for D (5 bases). V lost 0 bases and J lost 10, with 16 bases in between. The germline gives CDR1 SGHDT, CDR2 YYEEEE. The CDR3 loop spans 15 amino acids. CDR3 sequence (DNA): TGTGCCAGCAGCTTGGGACGAAGTTGGGACTCAAAACTGTTTTTT. As protein: CASSLGRSWDSKLFF.

The count of this clone is one. In nucleotides, the CDR3 is TGCGCCAGTCGGGTTAAGGCCCAGCATTTT. Its protein product is CASRVKAQHF. The chain is built from TRBV23-1 and TRBJ1-5; D call uncertain. TRBV23-1 falls under the ORF class, with uncertain function. The CDR3 consists of 10 residues. Between the trimmed V and J ends, which lost 9 bases and 11 bases, there was a span of 11 bases.

This chain links TRBV7-9 with TRBJ1-4, with D possibly TRBD1 on 6 matching bases. The germline V gene encodes CDR1 SEHNR and CDR2 FQNEAQ (reference sequence). The ends were cut back, 4 bases at V and 4 bases at J, with 16 bases in the middle. There are 16 residues in the CDR3. CDR3: CASSYRQESVNEKLFF. CDR3 DNA sequence: TGTGCCAGCAGCTACCGACAGGAGTCGGTTAATGAAAAACTGTTTTTT.

V gene TRBV5-1 combines with J gene TRBJ1-1; D gene unclear. There are 16 residues in the CDR3. Germline assignment: CDR1 SGHRS and CDR2 YFSETQ. The V gene lost 0 bases and the J gene lost 1 base, with 13 bases spanning the gap. The CDR3 sequence: CASSLGPGVSNTEAFF. DNA for the CDR3: TGCGCCAGCAGCTTGGGCCCTGGAGTGTCGAACACTGAAGCTTTCTTT.

This clone was seen only once. The chain is built from TRBV6-5 and TRBJ2-7; possible D gene TRBD1, 7 bases. V lost 6 bases to trimming and J lost 3 bases, with 15 bases between them. Germline CDR1 and CDR2: MNHEY and SVGAGI. The CDR3 covers 14 residues. Here the CDR3 reads CASSRGTESYEQYF. As DNA, the CDR3 is TGTGCCAGCAGCCGGGGGACAGAGAGCTACGAGCAGTACTTC.

V is TRBV7-9 and J is TRBJ2-1, with 11 nucleotides matching TRBD2. Trimming at V came to 3 bases and at J to 7 bases, leaving 8 bases not matched to a gene. Germline V lookup: CDR1 SEHNR, CDR2 FQNEAQ (reference sequence). The CDR3 is 16 residues long. The CDR3 nucleotides are TGTGCCAGCAGCTTTATAGCGGGAGGGCCCTCGAATGAGCAGTTCTTC. This sequence encodes CASSFIAGGPSNEQFF.

The chain has TRBV9 and TRBJ1-3, with D unclear. The CDR3 contains 16 residues. In germline, CDR1 is SGDLS, CDR2 YYNGEE. The ends were cut back, 2 bases at V and 4 bases at J, with 16 bases in the middle. CDR3 region: CASSVGGESFGNTIYF. As DNA, the CDR3 is TGTGCCAGCAGCGTGGGCGGGGAGTCTTTCGGAAACACCATATATTTT. The entire variable domain, with the rest obtained from reference TRBV9 and TRBJ1-3, is as follows: DSGVTQTPKHLITATGQRVTLRCSPRSGDLSVYWYQQSLDQGLQFLIQYYNGEERAKGNILERFSAQQFPDLHSELNLSSLELGDSALYFCASSVGGESFGNTIYFGEGSWLTVV.

CDR3 nucleotide sequence: TGTGCCAGCAGCTTAGAAGGTAGCGGAACTTACAATGAGCAGTTCTTC. It is translated as CASSLEGSGTYNEQFF. The rearrangement uses TRBV7-2 and TRBJ2-1; the D gene is possibly TRBD2 (6 bases). Trimming stripped 1 base from V and 4 bases from J, with 14 bases between. Germline CDR1 reads SGHTA; CDR2 reads FQGNSA. The CDR3 totals 16 residues.

The CDR3 spells CASSTGLAGDTDTQYF. CDR3 in DNA: TGTGCCAGCAGCACAGGACTAGCGGGAGACACAGATACGCAGTATTTT. V usage is TRBV7-8 and J usage is TRBJ2-3, with 13 bases fitting TRBD2. Germline V lookup: CDR1 SGHVS, CDR2 FQNEAQ. Trimming cost V 5 bases and J 2 bases; bases outside gene matches: 4. CDR3 length: 16 amino acids.